This is a list of T cell receptor beta chains from one sample in a study of immune cell composition in non-small cell lung cancer. Sequencing used immunoSEQ multiplex PCR; TCRdb keeps in-frame clones, though not all of them. The repertoire has just under 2,000 clones, over 55% of them found once; the top ten carry 8% to 10%. Sequences were obtained from non-adjacent lung tissue. The receptor source for this set is a human donor with non-small cell lung cancer. Each CDR3 is given with its conserved first and last residue. Each record gives: V gene, J gene, D gene, clone size, CDR3 DNA, CDR3 protein. A D gene is named only where the DNA matches it firmly. Clone size is not always given. Where it is, it says once, few, many or a class for expanded clones.

>TRBV28|TRBJ2-4|TRBD1|.
TGTGCCACGGACAGGGAAAACATTCAGTACTTC
CATDRENIQYF
>TRBV27|TRBJ2-1|TRBD2|.
TGTGCCAGCAGGGCGGGGGGGCAAGGTGAGCAGTTCTTC
CASRAGGQGEQFF
>TRBV5-1|TRBJ1-6|TRBD1|.
TGCGCCAGCAGCCCAAAGGGGACAGGGGTCTCACCCCTCCACTTT
CASSPKGTGVSPLHF
>TRBV5-1|TRBJ2-1|TRBD2|.
TGCGCCAGCAAACGACTAGCGTCCGGCAATGAGCAGTTCTTC
CASKRLASGNEQFF
>TRBV28|TRBJ2-7|.|.
TGTGCCAGCAGTTCCCACGTCGCTGGCAACGAGCAGTACTTC
CASSSHVAGNEQYF
>TRBV6-5|TRBJ1-2|.|.
TGTGCCAGCAGTCTGACAGGTTTCGGTGGCTACACCTTC
CASSLTGFGGYTF
>TRBV7-8|TRBJ1-2|TRBD1|large
TGTGCCAGCAGCTGGACAGGGGGGAACTATGGCTACACCTTC
CASSWTGGNYGYTF
>TRBV5-1|TRBJ1-6|.|few
TGCGCCAGCAGCTTGGAGGCGTACGGGGGAGCTTCACCCCTCCACTTT
CASSLEAYGGASPLHF
>TRBV28|TRBJ2-7|.|.
TGTGCCAGCAGTCATCCGGGGGACGAGCAGTACTTC
CASSHPGDEQYF
>TRBV29-1|TRBJ1-2|TRBD1|.
TGCAGCGTTGTTTTCGGGACAGGGGCGAAGTATGGCTACACCTTC
CSVVFGTGAKYGYTF
>TRBV18|TRBJ1-2|TRBD1|.
TGTGCCAGCTCACCGGCAAGGGGGCAGGACTATGGCTACACCTTC
CASSPARGQDYGYTF
>TRBV7-2|TRBJ2-3|.|once
TGTGCCAGCAGCTTTAGCGAGGGAACAGATACGCAGTATTTT
CASSFSEGTDTQYF
>TRBV5-1|TRBJ1-1|.|few
TGCGCCAGCAGCTTGGTGCTTTCGGGAAAAGCAACTGAAGCTTTCTTT
CASSLVLSGKATEAFF
>TRBV11-2|TRBJ1-1|.|.
TGTGCCAGCACCTTCACAGGTTCCACTGAAGCTTTCTTT
CASTFTGSTEAFF
>TRBV9|TRBJ2-6|.|once
TGTGCCAGCAGCGTAGGTTTGGGGGGGCGCGACTCTGGGGCCAACGTCCTGACTTTC
CASSVGLGGRDSGANVLTF
>TRBV27|TRBJ2-3|TRBD2|.
TGTGCCAGCGGAACTAGCGGGGGCCTGACAGATACGCAGTATTTT
CASGTSGGLTDTQYF
>TRBV4-1|TRBJ2-7|TRBD1|.
TGCGCCAGCAGCCTGGGACAGGAAAACTACGAGCAGTACTTC
CASSLGQENYEQYF
>TRBV7-2|TRBJ2-6|TRBD1|few
TGTGCCAGCAGCCCCGGGACAGGGGCTGGGGCCAACGTCCTGACTTTC
CASSPGTGAGANVLTF
>TRBV4-1|TRBJ2-1|TRBD2|.
TGCGCCAGCAGCCAAGAGACTAGCGGGGGGTTAATCGGTGAGCAGTTCTTC
CASSQETSGGLIGEQFF
>TRBV2|TRBJ2-2|.|.
TGTGCCAGCAGGCGGGGGAACACCGGGGAGCTGTTTTTT
CASRRGNTGELFF
>TRBV19|TRBJ2-3|TRBD1|.
TGTGCCAGTAGTATAGGACAGGGGACGTCTAGAGGGGGATCGGGTCGCACAGATACGCAGTATTTT
CASSIGQGTSRGGSGRTDTQYF
>TRBV7-9|TRBJ2-3|TRBD2|few
TGTGCCAGCAGCACTCAGCGGGACGGATCAGATACGCAGTATTTT
CASSTQRDGSDTQYF
>TRBV5-1|TRBJ1-1|.|few
TGCGCCAGCAGCTCGGGACAACCGAACACTGAAGCTTTCTTT
CASSSGQPNTEAFF
>TRBV21-1|TRBJ2-5|.|.
TGTGCCAGCAGCCCTCCCTGGGACAGCCGACCGCGATGGGAGACCCAGTACTTC
CASSPPWDSRPRWETQYF
>TRBV19|TRBJ2-7|TRBD2|.
TGTGCCAGTAGTAACGGCCTAGCGGGAGTTTACGAGCAGTACTTC
CASSNGLAGVYEQYF
>TRBV6-1|TRBJ2-7|.|.
TGTGCCAGCACCCAATTCGACAGCTACGAGCAGTACTTC
CASTQFDSYEQYF
>TRBV7-2|TRBJ2-3|TRBD2|.
TGTGCCAGCAGCTCCAAACTAGCGGGAGTTTGGGCTAGCACAGATACGCAGTATTTT
CASSSKLAGVWASTDTQYF
>TRBV4-3|TRBJ2-1|.|.
TGCGCCAGCAGCCAAGGTATTAGCTCCTACAATGAGCAGTTCTTC
CASSQGISSYNEQFF
>TRBV29-1|TRBJ2-3|.|.
TGCAGCGTTGTAATTCAGACGCCCGGAGCAGATACGCAGTATTTT
CSVVIQTPGADTQYF
>TRBV7-9|TRBJ2-3|TRBD2|.
TGTGCCAGCAGCTTAGTAACTAGCGGGAGTGATACGCAGTATTTT
CASSLVTSGSDTQYF
>TRBV15|TRBJ2-7|.|.
TGTGCCACCAGCAGGGGGGGGGCTATTTCAGTAGGCGAGCAGTACTTC
CATSRGGAISVGEQYF
>TRBV10-2|TRBJ1-2|TRBD1|.
TGCGCCAGCAGTGATGTGCGACAGGGTCGAGGCTACACCTTC
CASSDVRQGRGYTF
>TRBV9|TRBJ1-6|TRBD1|large
TGTGCCAGCAGCGGCCGACAGGGGGCTAGTTCACCCCTCCACTTT
CASSGRQGASSPLHF
>TRBV6-6|TRBJ2-5|TRBD1|few
TGTGCCAGCAGTGACACAGGGGGCAAGGAGACCCAGTACTTC
CASSDTGGKETQYF
>TRBV7-9|TRBJ2-3|.|.
TGTGCCAGCAGCTTAATGGCAGGGGAGTTTACAGATACGCAGTATTTT
CASSLMAGEFTDTQYF
>TRBV6-5|TRBJ1-3|.|.
TGTGCCAGCAGTCCCCTGGGGGGCTCTGGAAACACCATATATTTT
CASSPLGGSGNTIYF
>TRBV7-8|TRBJ2-3|TRBD1|few
TGTGCCAGCAGCTTTTCCGGGGGACAGGGACGGGATACGCAGTATTTT
CASSFSGGQGRDTQYF
>TRBV9|TRBJ2-1|TRBD2|.
TGTGCCAGCAGCGTCGGGACTACGAGCTCCTACAATGAGCAGTTCTTC
CASSVGTTSSYNEQFF
>TRBV7-8|TRBJ2-7|TRBD1|.
TGTGCCAGCAGCTTAAGGACAGGGACTTTCTACGAGCAGTACTTC
CASSLRTGTFYEQYF
>TRBV7-2|TRBJ1-1|.|.
TGTGCCAGCAGCCGGGACACTAGAGCTTTCTTT
CASSRDTRAFF
>TRBV14|TRBJ2-7|.|.
TGTGCCAGCAGCCAAGATCCTTCAGTTGCCTACGAGCAGTACTTC
CASSQDPSVAYEQYF
>TRBV6-6|TRBJ2-5|.|.
TGTGCCGGGGCGGTAGAGGGGGGGGTAGAGACCCAGTACTTC
CAGAVEGGVETQYF
>TRBV13|TRBJ2-1|TRBD1|.
TGTGCCAGCAGCTCCTCGGACAGGGTGGGAGAGCAGTTCTTC
CASSSSDRVGEQFF
>TRBV6-5|TRBJ2-5|.|.
TGTGCCAGCAGGCGCTCCGGGACACTCCAAGAGACCCAGTACTTC
CASRRSGTLQETQYF
>TRBV2|TRBJ1-1|.|.
TGTGCCAGTAAATTCGACAGAGCCACTGAAGCTTTCTTT
CASKFDRATEAFF
>TRBV4-1|TRBJ2-7|.|few
TGCGCCAGCAGCCAACAGGTCGCCGGGGGGCAGTACTTC
CASSQQVAGGQYF
>TRBV7-9|TRBJ2-2|TRBD1|.
TGTGCCAGCAGGGGTGGACAGGGGAACACCGGGGAGCTGTTTTTT
CASRGGQGNTGELFF
>TRBV28|TRBJ1-2|.|.
TGTGCCAGCAGTCTCCAGGGCTATGGCTACACCTTC
CASSLQGYGYTF
>TRBV29-1|TRBJ2-1|TRBD2|.
TGCAGCGCCAAGCGGGGGGGCACAGATGAGCAGTTCTTC
CSAKRGGTDEQFF
>TRBV7-2|TRBJ2-2|.|.
TGTGCCAGCAGCGAAAATTCGCGGACCGGGGAGCTGTTTTTT
CASSENSRTGELFF
>TRBV12-5|TRBJ2-3|.|.
TGTGCTAGTGGTCCCGGACTTGATCGGCGCACAGATACGCAGTATTTT
CASGPGLDRRTDTQYF
>TRBV7-2|TRBJ2-7|.|.
TGTGCCAGCAGCTTAGCGGAGGGAGCCTACGAGCAGTACTTC
CASSLAEGAYEQYF
>TRBV11-3|TRBJ2-2|.|.
TGTGCCAGCAGCCCCTGGGCTAGCGAGTCGAACACCGGGGAGCTGTTTTTT
CASSPWASESNTGELFF
>TRBV6-6|TRBJ1-6|TRBD1|few
TGTGCCAGCAGTCGCAGGACAGGGTTGGATGGTTCACCCCTCCACTTT
CASSRRTGLDGSPLHF
>TRBV25-1|TRBJ1-2|TRBD1|.
TGTGCCAGCAGTCCGCGCCTGGACAGGGTCGGCTACACCTTC
CASSPRLDRVGYTF
>TRBV4-1|TRBJ2-5|.|.
TGCGCCAGCAGCCAAGACGGGAGACGAGAGACCCAGTACTTC
CASSQDGRRETQYF
>TRBV19|TRBJ1-1|TRBD1|few
TGTGCCAGTAGTATAGTCGGAACAGGGGTTTCTGAAGCTTTCTTT
CASSIVGTGVSEAFF